This TCR beta chain was documented in a study of cytomegalovirus exposure and HLA in healthy donors. General observations from the study: The investigators catalogued 164 TCR beta chains as cytomegalovirus-associated. Among TCR sequences, most were rare, though some public TCRs appeared in many donors. There were a few CMV-associated chains whose specificity for CMV antigens was confirmed in vitro.

This table comes from immunoSEQ multiplex PCR, and its TCRdb copy is limited to in-frame clones, with some not included. The repertoire has 150,000 to 200,000 clones, more than 70% of them found once; the top ten carry roughly a tenth. In the case of this clone: What it binds is unknown.

Sample: PBMCs. This TCR was recovered from a man aged 30-40 years in good health and CMV-seropositive.

CDR3 amino acids: CASSLLVFHNEQFF. The CDR3 nucleotides are TGTGCCAGCAGCTTACTCGTCTTCCACAATGAGCAGTTCTTC. V and J are TRBV7-9 and TRBJ2-1; D gene unclear. The length of the CDR3 is 14 residues. Germline V lookup: CDR1 SEHNR, CDR2 FQNEAQ (reference sequence). V lost 2 bases, J lost 5 bases, and 10 bases lay in between.